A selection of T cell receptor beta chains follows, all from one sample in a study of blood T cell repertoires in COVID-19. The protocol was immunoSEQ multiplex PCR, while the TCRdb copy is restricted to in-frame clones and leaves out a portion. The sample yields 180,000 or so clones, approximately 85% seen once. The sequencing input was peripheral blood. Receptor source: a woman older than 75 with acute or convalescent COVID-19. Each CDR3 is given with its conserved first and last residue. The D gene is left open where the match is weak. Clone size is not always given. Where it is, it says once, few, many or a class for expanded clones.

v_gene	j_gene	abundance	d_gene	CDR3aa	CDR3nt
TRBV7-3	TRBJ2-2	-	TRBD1	CASSVGQLQGELFF	TGTGCCAGCAGCGTGGGACAGTTACAAGGGGAGCTGTTTTTT
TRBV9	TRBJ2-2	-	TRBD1	CASSDRTGNTGELFF	TGTGCCAGCAGCGATCGGACAGGGAACACCGGGGAGCTGTTTTTT
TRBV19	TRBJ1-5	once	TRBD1	CASREGQVASQPQHF	TGTGCCAGTAGAGAGGGACAGGTGGCCAGTCAGCCCCAGCATTTT
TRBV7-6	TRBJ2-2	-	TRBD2	CASRRDYLNTGELFF	TGTGCCAGCAGACGGGACTACTTAAACACCGGGGAGCTGTTTTTT
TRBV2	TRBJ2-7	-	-	CASSQDSPYEQYF	TGTGCCAGCAGTCAGGATTCACCCTACGAGCAGTACTTC
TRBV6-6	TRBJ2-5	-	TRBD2	CASSYSSGVQETQYF	TGTGCCAGCAGTTACTCTAGCGGGGTCCAAGAGACCCAGTACTTC
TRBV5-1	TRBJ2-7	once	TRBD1	CASSRGDRMDINEQYF	TGCGCCAGCAGTAGAGGGGACAGGATGGACATCAACGAGCAGTACTTC
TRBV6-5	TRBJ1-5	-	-	CASSYGRDYSNQPQHF	TGTGCCAGCAGTTACGGTAGGGACTATAGCAATCAGCCCCAGCATTTT
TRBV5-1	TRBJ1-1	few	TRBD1	CASSSGQGSTEAFF	TGCGCCAGCAGCTCCGGACAGGGGAGCACTGAAGCTTTCTTT
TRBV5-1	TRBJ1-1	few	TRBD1	CASSLREGGNTEAFF	TGCGCCAGCAGCTTGAGGGAAGGGGGCAACACTGAAGCTTTCTTT
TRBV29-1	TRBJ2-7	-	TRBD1	CSASDRVMTYEQYF	TGCAGCGCTTCTGACAGGGTTATGACCTACGAGCAGTACTTC
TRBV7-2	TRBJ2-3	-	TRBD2	CASSFHSGGRADTQYF	TGTGCCAGCAGCTTCCATAGCGGGGGGCGGGCAGATACGCAGTATTTT
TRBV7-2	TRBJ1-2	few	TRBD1	CASSFVTGGVYGYTF	TGTGCCAGCAGCTTCGTTACAGGGGGCGTCTATGGCTACACCTTC
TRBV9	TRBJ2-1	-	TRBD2	CASSATTSGSYNEQFF	TGTGCCAGCAGCGCCACGACTAGCGGGAGCTACAATGAGCAGTTCTTC
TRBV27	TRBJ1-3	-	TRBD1	CASRRQGSGNTIYF	TGTGCCAGCAGAAGACAGGGCTCTGGAAACACCATATATTTT
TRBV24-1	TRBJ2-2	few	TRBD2	CATSDRVAGYTGELFF	TGTGCCACCAGTGATAGGGTAGCGGGGTACACCGGGGAGCTGTTTTTT
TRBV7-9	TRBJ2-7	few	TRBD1	CASSSDRGVYEQYF	TGTGCCAGCAGCTCAGACAGGGGGGTCTACGAGCAGTACTTC
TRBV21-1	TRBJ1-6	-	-	CASSKECSYNSPLHF	TGTGCCAGCAGCAAGGAGTGCTCCTATAATTCACCCCTCCACTTT
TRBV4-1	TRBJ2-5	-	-	CASSQRTPRGETQYF	TGCGCCAGCAGCCAGCGGACGCCCAGGGGAGAGACCCAGTACTTC
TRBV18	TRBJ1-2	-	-	CASSPPGSGRGYTF	TGTGCCAGCTCACCACCGGGCAGTGGTAGGGGCTACACCTTC
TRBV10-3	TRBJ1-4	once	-	CAISPGGTNEKLFF	TGTGCCATCAGCCCCGGCGGTACTAATGAAAAACTGTTTTTT
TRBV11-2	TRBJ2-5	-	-	CASSFSGAGGETQYF	TGTGCCAGCAGCTTCTCAGGGGCAGGCGGTGAGACCCAGTACTTC
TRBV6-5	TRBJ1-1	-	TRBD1	CASSYSGTAAFF	TGTGCCAGCAGTTACTCGGGGACAGCAGCTTTCTTT
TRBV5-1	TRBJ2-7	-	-	CASSLGAVYEQYF	TGCGCCAGCAGCTTGGGAGCGGTTTACGAGCAGTACTTC
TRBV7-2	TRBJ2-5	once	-	CASSPGGSRHQETQYF	TGTGCCAGCAGCCCCGGGGGTAGCAGACACCAAGAGACCCAGTACTTC
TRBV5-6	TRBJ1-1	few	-	CASSFVIGGTEAFF	TGTGCCAGCAGCTTTGTTATAGGCGGGACTGAAGCTTTCTTT
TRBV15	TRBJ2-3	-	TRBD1	CATGQDRGATDTQYF	TGTGCCACCGGGCAGGACAGGGGCGCAACCGATACGCAGTATTTT
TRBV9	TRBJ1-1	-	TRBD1	CASSAGTGAIGAFF	TGTGCCAGCAGCGCCGGGACAGGGGCTATAGGGGCTTTCTTT
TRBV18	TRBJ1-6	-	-	CASSPSVSSPLHF	TGTGCCAGCTCACCATCGGTGTCTTCACCCCTCCACTTT
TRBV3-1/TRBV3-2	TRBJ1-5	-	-	CASSQPRGTQHF	TGTGCCAGCAGCCAACCAAGAGGGACCCAGCATTTT
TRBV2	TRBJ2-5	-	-	CAIGVGGETQYF	TGTGCCATCGGGGTTGGAGGAGAGACCCAGTACTTC
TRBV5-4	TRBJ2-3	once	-	CASSLAGRDTQYF	TGTGCCAGCAGCTTAGCAGGGAGGGATACGCAGTATTTT
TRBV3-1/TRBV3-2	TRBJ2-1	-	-	CASSPTGLDNEQFF	TGTGCCAGCAGTCCTACCGGACTGGACAATGAGCAGTTCTTC
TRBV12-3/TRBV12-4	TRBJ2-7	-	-	CASSFGDTYEQYF	TGTGCCAGCAGTTTTGGCGACACCTACGAGCAGTACTTC
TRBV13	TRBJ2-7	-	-	CASSLVATSRYEQYF	TGTGCCAGCAGCTTAGTTGCGACTAGTCGGTACGAGCAGTACTTC
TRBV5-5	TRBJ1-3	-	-	CASSQRTSSGNTIYF	TGTGCCAGCAGCCAGCGAACATCATCTGGAAACACCATATATTTT
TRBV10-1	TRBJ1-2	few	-	CASSELVGQSAGYTF	TGCGCCAGCAGTGAGTTAGTAGGACAATCGGCGGGCTACACCTTC
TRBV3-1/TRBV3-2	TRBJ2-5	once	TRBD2	CASGTGGQETQYF	TGTGCCAGCGGGACGGGGGGCCAAGAGACCCAGTACTTC
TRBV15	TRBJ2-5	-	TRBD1	CATSRDRGLQETQYF	TGTGCCACCAGCAGGGACAGGGGGTTGCAAGAGACCCAGTACTTC
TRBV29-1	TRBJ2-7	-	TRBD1	CSVGDRDYEQYF	TGCAGCGTTGGGGACAGGGACTACGAGCAGTACTTC